The rows below give T cell receptor beta chains drawn from one sample of a study of blood T cell repertoires in COVID-19. Sequencing was performed with immunoSEQ multiplex PCR; in TCRdb, only in-frame clones are kept and a portion is missing. The sample has 130,000 or so clones, approximately 83% seen once. Sequencing was performed on peripheral blood. The receptors here all came from a woman older than 75 with acute or convalescent COVID-19. Each CDR3 is given with its conserved first and last residue. The D gene is left open where the match is weak. Rows may omit the clone size; those that give it use once, few, many or a size class.

cdr3_aa | cdr3_nt | v_call | d_call | clone_size | j_call
CASSFRGGSGEAFF | TGTGCCAGCAGCTTCCGAGGGGGTTCTGGTGAAGCTTTCTTT | TRBV5-4 | - | once | TRBJ1-1
CASSQDVRQGGPNTGELFF | TGCGCCAGCAGCCAAGATGTCCGGCAGGGGGGACCGAACACCGGGGAGCTGTTTTTT | TRBV4-1 | - | - | TRBJ2-2
CASGYTSGTGSYEQYF | TGTGCTAGTGGTTACACCTCCGGGACAGGTTCCTACGAGCAGTACTTC | TRBV12-5 | TRBD1 | - | TRBJ2-7
CASTGQGYGPLHF | TGTGCCAGCACGGGACAGGGGTATGGTCCCCTCCACTTT | TRBV12-3/TRBV12-4 | TRBD1 | once | TRBJ1-6
CASSLRRAGTEAFF | TGTGCCAGCAGCTTGAGAAGGGCGGGCACTGAAGCTTTCTTT | TRBV5-6 | - | - | TRBJ1-1
CASSQGGNSYEQYF | TGTGCCAGCAGCCAAGGGGGCAACTCCTACGAGCAGTACTTC | TRBV3-1/TRBV3-2 | - | - | TRBJ2-7
CASSLDGTGRYEQYF | TGTGCCAGCAGCTTAGATGGGACAGGACGCTACGAGCAGTACTTC | TRBV7-6 | TRBD1 | - | TRBJ2-7
CASSVTREGAKNIQYF | TGTGCCAGCAGTGTGACGCGGGAGGGGGCCAAAAACATTCAGTACTTC | TRBV6-4 | TRBD2 | - | TRBJ2-4
CASSGSGGGSSPLHF | TGTGCCAGCAGTGGGTCAGGGGGCGGGAGTTCACCCCTCCACTTT | TRBV2 | TRBD1 | - | TRBJ1-6
CASSPRPGELFF | TGTGCCAGCAGCCCTAGGCCCGGGGAGCTGTTTTTT | TRBV7-2 | - | - | TRBJ2-2
CASTKGQGDEKLFF | TGTGCCAGCACCAAGGGACAGGGGGATGAAAAACTGTTTTTT | TRBV7-9 | TRBD1 | - | TRBJ1-4
CSAGQDAAFF | TGCAGCGCAGGACAGGACGCGGCTTTCTTT | TRBV29-1 | TRBD1 | - | TRBJ1-1
CASSPRTSGITDTQYF | TGTGCCAGCAGCCCCCGGACTAGCGGGATCACAGATACGCAGTATTTT | TRBV9 | TRBD2 | - | TRBJ2-3
CASSKEKSLDEQFF | TGCGCCAGCAGCAAGGAGAAATCCTTGGATGAGCAGTTCTTC | TRBV5-1 | - | few | TRBJ2-1
CASSTGSHMQYF | TGTGCCAGCAGCACGGGAAGTCATATGCAGTATTTT | TRBV5-6 | - | - | TRBJ2-3
CASSFAMNTEAFF | TGTGCCAGCAGCTTCGCTATGAACACTGAAGCTTTCTTT | TRBV5-6 | - | - | TRBJ1-1
CASSPVGGSNQPQHF | TGTGCCAGCAGTCCAGTGGGAGGGAGCAATCAGCCCCAGCATTTT | TRBV6-5 | - | - | TRBJ1-5